This T cell receptor beta chain originates from a study of PD-1 blockade in classical Hodgkin lymphoma (dated by TCRdb to about 2020). About the investigation overall: A peripheral blood immune signature of response to PD-1 blockade in classical Hodgkin lymphoma was defined using TCR beta sequencing and CyTOF. Here is what the overall study found, with its caveats: The study covered only a single clinical trial cohort, and the causes of the repertoire differences, possibly disease activity or prior therapy, were still not defined. Newly diagnosed patients were reported to have lower baseline TCR diversity than healthy donors, and relapsed/refractory patients were reported to have lower baseline TCR diversity still.

The time point label here, explained by the study, means: newly diagnosed, previously untreated cHL patient sample. To serve as a comparison group for the relapsed/refractory trial patients, PBMCs were sequenced from patients with newly diagnosed, previously untreated classical Hodgkin lymphoma. Peripheral blood was collected in 8 mL Vacutainer Cell Preparation Tubes, from which PBMCs were isolated by centrifugation and then cryopreserved. As regards this clone: The antigen it recognizes is unknown. No base quality information exists; no much larger clone differs at one position.

The Qiagen DNeasy kit was used to extract genomic DNA from unsorted PBMCs and from the negatively selected CD4+ and CD8+ fractions. TCR beta CDR3 regions were subjected to amplification by immunoSEQ multiplex PCR with primers that anneal to V and J segments. A synthetic immune receptor repertoire was used to minimize amplification bias, and any remaining bias was removed computationally after sequencing. Regarding the original processing steps: Repertoire diversity was quantified as the Shannon entropy index using custom Python scripts. Unsorted, CD4+ and CD8+ repertoires were analyzed separately, except in combined analyses where CD4+ and CD8+ sequences were merged in silico. What TCRdb holds here is the immuneACCESS table cut down to in-frame rearrangements. Part of the clones is not present; checked against another copy, under half of the missing clones reflect an unresolved V gene, and the others are unexplained. V and J calls and clone size are copied from that table; D and trimming were computed from the DNA. The sample yields around 27,000 clones; approximately 90% were counted once. Together, the top ten hold around 3.8% of the sample.

Measured from the cysteine to the phenylalanine, the CDR3 is 14 residues long. Only the CDR3 part of the read is kept: 42 bases, read in frame from the first base. The germline V gene (reference sequence) provides CDR1 LNHDA and CDR2 SQIVND. Relative to germline, V is 3 bases shorter and J is 6 bases shorter, with 14 bases between their ends. The source of this sequence is a human donor with classical Hodgkin lymphoma. Sequencing input: peripheral blood mononuclear cells (PBMCs). The chain is made from TRBV19 and TRBJ1-1; confidence is insufficient to name the D gene. The encoded CDR3 is CASSIKGGGPEAFF. The DNA sequence is as follows: TGTGCCAGTAGTATTAAGGGTGGAGGACCTGAAGCTTTCTTT.